The 22 T cell receptor beta chains given below trace back to one sample, sequenced in a study of cytomegalovirus exposure and HLA in healthy donors. The PCR used 60 Vbeta and 13 Jbeta primers. TCRdb keeps only in-frame clones here, not all; method: immunoSEQ multiplex PCR. The repertoire holds some 180,000 clones, with roughly 78% as singletons. Material for sequencing was PBMCs. These receptors originate from a woman aged 30 to 39 in good health and CMV-seropositive.

The CDR3 DNA reads TGTGCCAGCAGGCATCCTAGGGGCCTTAATGAAAAACTGTTTTTT. Its protein is CASRHPRGLNEKLFF. The chain joins TRBV6-6 to TRBJ1-4; D is perhaps TRBD1 (5 bases). Germline values: CDR1 MNHNY, CDR2 SVGAGI (reference sequence). Deletions cut 6 bases from V and 4 bases from J, with 15 bases between. The CDR3 has 15 amino acids.

This chain uses TRBV29-1 with TRBJ2-5; 11 nucleotides agree with TRBD2. The CDR3 has 14 amino acids. The V segment lost 4 bases and the J segment 3 bases; nucleotides outside the gene matches: 4. Germline V gene lookup returns CDR1 SQVTM and CDR2 ANQGSEA. The CDR3 nucleotides read TGCAGCGTTGGACTAGCGGGAACAAAAGAGACCCAGTACTTC. Translating gives CSVGLAGTKETQYF.

This chain links TRBV30 with TRBJ2-7; a possible D gene is TRBD1 (6 bases). The germline CDR1 and CDR2 sequences are GTSNPN and SVGIG (reference sequence). This CDR3 comprises 15 residues. The germline V and J ends were trimmed by 0 bases and 2 bases, with 14 bases remaining between them. In DNA form, the CDR3 reads TGTGCCTGGAGTGTGCTGGGGACAAAAACCTACGAGCAGTACTTC. Translated, it gives CAWSVLGTKTYEQYF. The whole variable domain, filled in from reference TRBV30 and TRBJ2-7, reads SQTIHQWPATLVQPVGSPLSLECTVEGTSNPNLYWYRQAAGRGLQLLFYSVGIGQISSEVPQNLSASRPQDRQFILSSKKLLLSDSGFYLCAWSVLGTKTYEQYFGPGTRLTVT.

CDR3 residues: CASSLTRDQPQHF. CDR3 sequence (DNA): TGTGCCAGCAGCTTAACTAGGGATCAGCCCCAGCATTTT. This chain uses TRBV7-9 with TRBJ1-5; D gene uncertain. This CDR3 comprises 13 residues. Germline-derived CDR1 and CDR2 are SEHNR and FQNEAQ (reference sequence). The germline V and J ends were trimmed by 2 bases and 5 bases, with 7 bases remaining between them.

The sample holds one count of this clone. V is TRBV6-5 and J is TRBJ1-2, with 7 bases fitting TRBD1. The CDR3 is made up of 14 amino acids. Per the germline V gene, CDR1 is MNHEY and CDR2 is SVGAGI. Trimming at V came to 2 bases and at J to 3 bases, leaving 3 bases not matched to a gene. The CDR3 DNA sequence: TGTGCCAGCAGTTACAACAGGGGCGACTATGGCTACACCTTC. Translated, it gives CASSYNRGDYGYTF.

This clone was recorded once. The rearrangement uses TRBV5-6 and TRBJ1-5; the D is unclear. Trimming removed 2 bases at V and 3 bases at J, with 3 bases between. Germline V gene sequence: CDR1 SGHDT, CDR2 YYEEEE. The CDR3 has 12 amino acids. CDR3 loop: CASSFYNQPQHF. CDR3 in DNA: TGTGCCAGCAGCTTTTACAATCAGCCCCAGCATTTT.

This chain connects TRBV2 to TRBJ2-7, with D tentatively TRBD1 (5 bases). V was cut by 7 bases and J by 6 bases, with 7 bases left in between. This CDR3 contains 10 residues. Germline V gene sequence: CDR1 SNHLY, CDR2 FYNNEI. CDR3 sequence (DNA): TGTGCCAGCATGGGGCCCGAGCAGTACTTC. This translates into CASMGPEQYF.

The V gene is TRBV21-1, the J gene TRBJ2-7; the table's D call, TRBD1, was not checked against the DNA. TRBV21-1 corresponds to a pseudogene. The CDR3 covers 14 residues. The CDR3 coding sequence is TGTGCCAGCAGCAAAGATCAGTGCCCCTACGAGCAGTACTTC. Its protein product is CASSKDQCPYEQYF.

A single count supports this clone. The rearrangement uses TRBV5-6 and TRBJ1-4; D gene unclear. V lost 2 bases to trimming and J lost 0 bases, with 8 bases between them. The CDR3 covers 15 residues. Germline V lookup: CDR1 SGHDT, CDR2 YYEEEE. For the CDR3, the DNA is TGTGCCAGCAGCTTTTACGAGACAACTAATGAAAAACTGTTTTTT. Encoded protein: CASSFYETTNEKLFF. Full variable domain (outside the CDR3, taken from reference TRBV5-6 and TRBJ1-4): DAGVTQSPTHLIKTRGQQVTLRCSPKSGHDTVSWYQQALGQGPQFIFQYYEEEERQRGNFPDRFSGHQFPNYSSELNVNALLLGDSALYLCASSFYETTNEKLFFGSGTQLSVL.

This clone has only one observation. This sequence joins TRBV19 and TRBJ1-2, with 8 bases matching TRBD1. The CDR3 loop spans 15 amino acids. The junction had 6 bases not matched to a gene; V was cut back by 2 bases and J by 4 bases. Germline V gene data show CDR1 as LNHDA and CDR2 as SQIVND (reference sequence). The DNA for the CDR3 is TGTGCCAGTAGTATACGCAGGGGGCAGAGCTATGGCTACACCTTC. Translated, it gives CASSIRRGQSYGYTF. Complete variable domain (other parts from reference TRBV19 and TRBJ1-2): DGGITQSPKYLFRKEGQNVTLSCEQNLNHDAMYWYRQDPGQGLRLIYYSQIVNDFQKGDIAEGYSVSREKKESFPLTVTSAQKNPTAFYLCASSIRRGQSYGYTFGSGTRLTVV.

This clone was seen just once. The chain carries TRBV5-6 and TRBJ1-2; D unclear. Germline V CDR1 and CDR2: SGHDT, YYEEEE. CDR3 length equals 16 residues. V was clipped by 4 bases and J by 4 bases, with 20 bases between them. CDR3 in DNA: TGTGCCAGCAGCCTAGAAAAACCGATAGCTGGCTATGGCTACACCTTC. Its translation: CASSLEKPIAGYGYTF. Based on the CDR3 plus reference TRBV5-6 and TRBJ1-2, the full variable domain is DAGVTQSPTHLIKTRGQQVTLRCSPKSGHDTVSWYQQALGQGPQFIFQYYEEEERQRGNFPDRFSGHQFPNYSSELNVNALLLGDSALYLCASSLEKPIAGYGYTFGSGTRLTVV.

The chain combines TRBV7-2 with TRBJ2-7; TRBD2 matches at 13 bases. With 5 bases clipped from V and 4 bases from J, the junction kept 5 bases outside the gene matches. The CDR3 runs 15 residues. CDR1 and CDR2 (germline): SGHTA, FQGNSA. The CDR3 is CASSAGLAGHYEQYF. The CDR3 DNA reads as TGTGCCAGCAGCGCGGGACTAGCGGGACATTACGAGCAGTACTTC.

This chain links TRBV6-1 with TRBJ1-1, with a possible D match to TRBD1 (5 bases). CDR1 MNHNS and CDR2 SASEGT come from the germline V gene. The CDR3 covers 12 residues. V lost 8 bases, J lost 3 bases, and 10 bases lay in between. The CDR3 loop reads CASWRGDTEAFF. The CDR3, as DNA: TGTGCCAGCTGGAGGGGTGACACTGAAGCTTTCTTT.

The V gene is TRBV11-2, the J gene TRBJ1-2; 9 bases match TRBD1. The junction had 9 bases not matched to a gene; V was cut back by 5 bases and J by 5 bases. Germline V gene lookup returns CDR1 SGHAT and CDR2 FQNNGV. The length of the CDR3 is 15 residues. The CDR3: CASSGTGQGGYGYTF. In DNA form, the CDR3 reads TGTGCCAGCAGCGGAACGGGACAGGGAGGGTATGGCTACACCTTC.

In its sample, this clone was seen once. The chain combines TRBV2 with TRBJ1-5; 9 bases map to TRBD1. This CDR3 region has 15 residues. In germline, CDR1 is SNHLY, CDR2 FYNNEI. The ends lost 6 bases at V and 9 bases at J; junction bases unmatched: 12. The CDR3 spells CASRSKTGGGSPQHF. The CDR3, as DNA: TGTGCCAGCAGATCAAAGACAGGGGGAGGGTCGCCCCAGCATTTT.

V and J are TRBV6-4 and TRBJ1-1; 9 bases map to TRBD1. Germline-derived CDR1 and CDR2 are MRHNA and SNTAGT. The ends lost 6 bases at V and 4 bases at J; junction bases unmatched: 3. The CDR3 covers 13 residues. CDR3: CASSWTGATEAFF. The CDR3 DNA reads TGTGCCAGCAGCTGGACAGGGGCCACTGAAGCTTTCTTT.

J is TRBJ1-3 and V is TRBV4-3; D is perhaps TRBD1 (5 bases). Trimming left V 4 bases short and J 0 bases short, with 10 bases between. This CDR3 is built from 15 residues. In germline, CDR1 is LGHNA, CDR2 YSLEER. This CDR3 reads CASSPDRASGNTIYF. In DNA, the CDR3 is TGCGCCAGCAGCCCCGACAGAGCCTCTGGAAACACCATATATTTT.

This clone occurred a few times. V and J are TRBV19 and TRBJ2-1, with 7 bases that match TRBD1. V shed 8 bases and J 9 bases; nucleotides not matched to a gene: 19. Germline V gene data show CDR1 as LNHDA and CDR2 as SQIVND (reference sequence). CDR3 length equals 16 residues. In DNA, the CDR3 is TGTGCCAGTCACCCCTTCCCGGGTAAGGGGGCAAGTGAGCAGTTCTTC. This sequence encodes CASHPFPGKGASEQFF.

This clone was found a few times. The V gene is TRBV7-6, the J gene TRBJ2-7; D is perhaps TRBD2 (6 bases). Trimming pared 5 bases from V and 7 bases from J, leaving 9 bases between. The CDR3 has 11 residues. Germline V CDR1 and CDR2: SGHVS, FNYEAQ. As DNA, the CDR3 is TGTGCCAGCAGCGGGGCGGGGGAGCAGTACTTC. Translated, it gives CASSGAGEQYF.

The chain links TRBV11-3 to TRBJ1-2; D uncertain. In germline, CDR1 is SGHNT, CDR2 YENEEA. The CDR3 covers 13 residues. V shed 1 base and J shed 4 bases, with 7 bases lying between them. In DNA, the CDR3 is TGTGCCAGCAGCTTAGTTGGAGGCTATGGCTACACCTTC. Protein sequence: CASSLVGGYGYTF.

This clone was counted once. This chain uses TRBV7-2 with TRBJ1-1; D ambiguous. CDR1 and CDR2 (germline): SGHTA, FQGNSA. The V end lost 2 bases, the J end lost 0 bases, and 10 bases lay between the germline ends. CDR3 size: 15 residues. CDR3 region: CASSLNGQLNTEAFF. As DNA, the CDR3 is TGTGCCAGCAGCTTAAACGGTCAATTGAACACTGAAGCTTTCTTT. Complete variable domain (other parts from reference TRBV7-2 and TRBJ1-1): GAGVSQSPSNKVTEKGKDVELRCDPISGHTALYWYRQSLGQGLEFLIYFQGNSAPDKSGLPSDRFSAERTGGSVSTLTIQRTQQEDSAVYLCASSLNGQLNTEAFFGQGTRLTVV.

J is TRBJ2-5 and V is TRBV6-1, with TRBD1 matching over 7 bases. Germline trimming cut 5 bases from V and 3 bases from J; bases unmatched to any gene: 9. There are 15 residues in the CDR3. CDR1 is MNHNS, CDR2 SASEGT, per germline. Here the CDR3 DNA reads TGTGCCAGCAGTTTTAACAGGGGTAGGGAAGAGACCCAGTACTTC. Translation: CASSFNRGREETQYF.